This T cell receptor beta chain stems from a study of blood T cell repertoires in COVID-19. Study summary: From T cells, B-cell-depleted T cells, or PBMCs came the material, which was cDNA or gDNA.

Those who participated ranged in age from 18 to 89 years and resided in about two dozen US areas. The study assigned cohorts using participant-reported clinical history. In the study's own analysis: Amplification from reference gene primers served as the basis for estimated nucleated cell counts. Clones were read by immunoSEQ multiplex PCR, and TCRdb kept only the in-frame ones, dropping some. That table gives V, J and clone size, and the DNA gave D and trimming. The sample includes about 190,000 clones, approximately 82% seen only once; the top ten take roughly 5.2%. Germline V gives CDR1 SQVTM, CDR2 ANQGSEA. The CDR3 consists of 17 residues. With V trimmed by 4 bases and J by 7 bases, 15 bases remained unmatched.

Sequencing used PBMCs or T cells enriched from blood (not recorded which). The gene calls are TRBV29-1 and TRBJ2-1, with 11 bases matching TRBD1. The TCR originated in a woman in her fifties or sixties with acute COVID-19. The CDR3 protein is CSVAGFGRTGGGNEQFF. CDR3 sequence (DNA): TGCAGCGTTGCTGGGTTTGGGCGGACAGGGGGCGGGAATGAGCAGTTCTTC.